This passage covers 20 T cell receptor beta chains from one sample sequenced in a study of beta chain features in type 1 diabetes. Expressed TCRB transcripts were sequenced because the isolated RNA had all been reverse transcribed beforehand. TCRdb's copy holds only in-frame clones and misses some; the assay was immunoSEQ multiplex PCR. The data hold fewer than 250,000 clones, with around 9.6% observed a single time. Material: naive CD4+ T cells from blood. The receptors were gathered from a woman aged 18-30 years in good health.

The table lists this clone with a few counts. CDR3 nucleotide sequence: TGTGCCACCAGCAGAGTTCGGACTGAAGCTTTCTTT. Its translation is CATSRVRTEAFF. This chain uses TRBV15 with TRBJ1-1; D ambiguous. CDR1 LNHNV and CDR2 YYDKDF come from the germline V gene (reference sequence). The CDR3 loop spans 12 amino acids. V was pared by 1 base and J by 5 bases, with 5 bases between.

This clone was recorded a few times. The chain employs TRBV7-9 and TRBJ1-1, with D possibly matching TRBD1 (6 bases). CDR1 SEHNR and CDR2 FQNEAQ come from the germline V gene (reference sequence). Trimming pared 1 base from V and 0 bases from J, leaving 15 bases between. There are 17 residues in the CDR3. CDR3 amino acids: CASSLGGGWGLNTEAFF. The DNA of the CDR3 is TGTGCCAGCAGCTTAGGTGGGGGTTGGGGGCTGAACACTGAAGCTTTCTTT.

This clone was observed a handful of times. CDR3 coding DNA: TGCGCCAGCAGCTTTTCTACCGGGGGGCTGGAGCCCCAGCATTTT. Protein product: CASSFSTGGLEPQHF. This chain connects TRBV5-1 to TRBJ1-5; D may be TRBD1 (6 bases). Trimming took off 2 bases at V and 8 bases at J, with 17 bases between the two ends. The CDR3 extends over 15 amino acids. CDR1 is SGHRS, CDR2 YFSETQ, per germline.

This clone occurred a few times. J is TRBJ2-3 and V is TRBV7-6; TRBD2 matches at 9 bases. Germline trimming cut 2 bases from V and 3 bases from J; bases unmatched to any gene: 6. The CDR3 is 16 amino acids. Germline CDR1 and CDR2: SGHVS and FNYEAQ. The CDR3 nucleotides read TGTGCCAGCAGCTTATTAGGCGGGGGGGAAACAGATACGCAGTATTTT. It specifies CASSLLGGGETDTQYF.

The sample holds a few counts of this clone. CDR3 residues: CASSLGGQQSQPQHF. The CDR3 region has the DNA TGTGCCAGCAGCTTAGGGGGCCAGCAAAGCCAGCCCCAGCATTTT. The chain carries TRBV7-6 and TRBJ1-5; perhaps TRBD1 as D (5 bases). The CDR3 runs 15 residues. V lost 1 base to trimming and J lost 7 bases, with 14 bases between them. CDR1 and CDR2 (germline): SGHVS, FNYEAQ. Complete variable domain (other parts from reference TRBV7-6 and TRBJ1-5): GAGVSQSPRYKVTKRGQDVALRCDPISGHVSLYWYRQALGQGPEFLTYFNYEAQQDKSGLPNDRFSAERPEGSISTLTIQRTEQRDSAMYRCASSLGGQQSQPQHFGDGTRLSIL.

The CDR3 nucleotides read TGCGCCAGCAGCTTGTCGGTAAACACTGAAGCTTTCTTT. Amino acid sequence: CASSLSVNTEAFF. The chain links TRBV5-1 to TRBJ1-1, with D unclear. CDR1 is SGHRS and CDR2 is YFSETQ in the germline V gene. The CDR3 spans 13 residues. Deletions cut 1 base from V and 2 bases from J, with 6 bases between.

In DNA, the CDR3 is TGTGCCAGCAGCGTCCTTCTAGGCCGCGACAGGGGATTTGGGACTGAAGCTTTCTTT. Encoded protein: CASSVLLGRDRGFGTEAFF. V and J are TRBV14 and TRBJ1-1; 8 positions match TRBD1. CDR3 size: 19 residues. The germline V gene has CDR1 SGHDN and CDR2 FVKESK. V trimming: 5 bases; J trimming: 5 bases; junction bases outside the gene matches: 22.

This chain links TRBV2 with TRBJ2-1, with a tentative D call TRBD2 (6 bases). The germline CDR1 and CDR2 sequences are SNHLY and FYNNEI. CDR3 length equals 16 residues. V was clipped by 0 bases and J by 10 bases, with 19 bases between them. DNA of the CDR3: TGTGCCAGCAGTGAAGCGCGCGGGAAAGCCCCCTTAGAGCAGTTCTTC. Translated, it gives CASSEARGKAPLEQFF.

The chain carries TRBV7-8 and TRBJ1-2, with TRBD1 identical over 9 bases. From germline, CDR1 is SGHVS and CDR2 FQNEAQ. The junction had 4 bases not matched to a gene; V was cut back by 3 bases and J by 8 bases. There are 13 residues in the CDR3. Here the CDR3 reads CASSFRQGEGYTF. The CDR3 DNA reads as TGTGCCAGCAGCTTCCGACAGGGGGAGGGCTACACCTTC. The whole variable domain, filled in from reference TRBV7-8 and TRBJ1-2, reads GAGVSQSPRYKVAKRGQDVALRCDPISGHVSLFWYQQALGQGPEFLTYFQNEAQLDKSGLPSDRFFAERPEGSVSTLKIQRTQQEDSAVYLCASSFRQGEGYTFGSGTRLTVV.

The chain carries TRBV18 and TRBJ1-1; D gene ambiguous. This CDR3 spans 15 amino acids. V was pared by 1 base and J by 0 bases, with 9 bases between. Germline V gene data show CDR1 as KGHSH and CDR2 as LQKENI. The CDR3: CASSPRPRMNTEAFF. The CDR3 nucleotides are TGTGCCAGCTCACCACGGCCCAGAATGAACACTGAAGCTTTCTTT.

V is TRBV7-2 and J is TRBJ1-6, with a tentative D call TRBD1 (5 bases). CDR3 length: 14 residues. Germline CDR1 SGHTA, CDR2 FQGNSA. Trimming left V 1 base short and J 5 bases short, with 6 bases between. CDR3 bases: TGTGCCAGCAGCTTAGGGGGCAATAATTCACCCCTCCACTTT. As protein: CASSLGGNNSPLHF.

In its sample, this clone was seen a few times. DNA of the CDR3: TGTGCCAGTAGTATAAGACAGGGGGATACGCAGTATTTT. This codes for CASSIRQGDTQYF. The rearrangement uses TRBV19 and TRBJ2-3; 8 nucleotides match TRBD1. This CDR3 spans 13 amino acids. Germline CDR1 LNHDA, CDR2 SQIVND (reference sequence). With 2 bases clipped from V and 6 bases from J, the junction kept 1 base outside the gene matches.

V is TRBV10-3 and J is TRBJ1-1, with 7 bases matching TRBD1. CDR1 and CDR2 (germline): ENHRY, SYGVKD. The CDR3 length is 16 residues. Trimming took 2 bases from V and 4 from J; bases not matched to a gene: 10. The CDR3 sequence: CAISELNRGRSTEAFF. The DNA of the CDR3 is TGTGCCATCAGTGAGCTAAACAGGGGTAGGAGCACTGAAGCTTTCTTT.

The J gene is TRBJ2-2, the V gene TRBV5-1; the match to TRBD1 covers 8 bases. The germline CDR1 and CDR2 sequences are SGHRS and YFSETQ. The CDR3 length is 16 residues. J was trimmed by 3 bases and V by 4 bases; bases with no gene match: 8. CDR3 sequence reads: CASSPWTGSHTGELFF. DNA of the CDR3: TGCGCCAGCAGCCCTTGGACAGGGTCGCACACCGGGGAGCTGTTTTTT.

This clone has more than one count but fewer than ten. The rearrangement uses TRBV11-3 and TRBJ1-1; TRBD1 aligns across 7 bases. V dropped 5 bases and J dropped 1; count of bases not matched to a gene: 4. This CDR3 is built from 14 residues. Germline CDR1 reads SGHNT; CDR2 reads YENEEA. Here the CDR3 reads CASSMGTANTEAFF. The CDR3 nucleotides read TGTGCCAGCAGCATGGGGACAGCGAACACTGAAGCTTTCTTT.

The chain carries TRBV15 and TRBJ1-1; D uncertain. This CDR3 spans 13 amino acids. With 4 bases removed from V and 1 base from J, the gap between germline ends came to 7 bases. Per the germline V gene, CDR1 is LNHNV and CDR2 is YYDKDF (reference sequence). CDR3 residues: CATSTRQNTEAFF. CDR3 nucleotides: TGTGCCACCAGCACCCGACAGAACACTGAAGCTTTCTTT.

The chain joins TRBV7-2 to TRBJ2-2; 11 positions match TRBD1. Per the germline V gene, CDR1 is SGHTA and CDR2 is FQGNSA. The CDR3 length is 16 residues. Trimming removed 5 bases from V and 9 bases from J; junction bases left unmatched: 11. DNA of the CDR3: TGTGCCAGCAGCGGGACCGGGACAGGGGGGAACCGGGAGCTGTTTTTT. The encoded protein is CASSGTGTGGNRELFF. Full variable domain (rest looked up from reference TRBV7-2 and TRBJ2-2): GAGVSQSPSNKVTEKGKDVELRCDPISGHTALYWYRQSLGQGLEFLIYFQGNSAPDKSGLPSDRFSAERTGGSVSTLTIQRTQQEDSAVYLCASSGTGTGGNRELFFGEGSRLTVL.

The chain uses TRBV30 and TRBJ2-5, with TRBD1 as a possible D gene (6 bases). Per germline, CDR1 GTSNPN and CDR2 SVGIG (reference sequence). The V gene lost 3 bases and the J gene lost 4 bases, with 15 bases spanning the gap. The CDR3 extends over 14 amino acids. The DNA of the CDR3 is TGTGCCTGGAGCCGAAGACGAGGGGGAGAGACCCAGTACTTC. Translated, it gives CAWSRRRGGETQYF.

This CDR3 reads CASSPGRGREKLFF. The CDR3 coding sequence is TGTGCCAGCAGCCCAGGGAGGGGCCGTGAAAAACTGTTTTTT. V gene TRBV7-9 combines with J gene TRBJ1-4, with a weak D call TRBD1 (5 bases). V lost 5 bases to trimming and J lost 7 bases, with 14 bases between them. CDR1 and CDR2 (germline): SEHNR, FQNEAQ (reference sequence). The CDR3 runs 14 residues.

This clone occurred a few times. The chain recombines TRBV7-8 with TRBJ2-1; possible D gene TRBD1, 6 bases. Trimming shortened V by 1 base and J by 6 bases, and 10 bases separated the two germline ends. Germline assignment: CDR1 SGHVS and CDR2 FQNEAQ. The CDR3 is made up of 14 amino acids. The CDR3 nucleotides are TGTGCCAGCAGCTTAGATACAGGGTTCAATGAGCAGTTCTTC. It encodes CASSLDTGFNEQFF.